This T cell receptor (beta chain) was documented in a study of vaccination and CD4 T cells after COVID-19. This clonotype was observed a few times. As yet, its antigen is unknown. The study sequenced cultured CD4+ T cell DNA using the Oncomine TCR Beta short-read assay. The source of extracted genomic DNA was cultured CD4+ T cells. TCRdb called the PCR reads again in MiXCR, with one record for every CDR3 protein. This sample has more than 6,500 distinct CDR3 sequences, with under 45% found just once. CDR3 length: 14 amino acids. With 4 bases removed from V and 6 bases from J, the gap between germline ends came to 15 bases. CDR1 MRHNA and CDR2 SNTAGT come from the germline V gene. Treatment denoted: roughly 10-day PBMC culture with coronavirus spike peptide pools or control peptides (ViraFEST assay). Before the COVID-19 pandemic (2011-2018), CD4+ T cells were obtained from the unexposed donor.

This sequence originates from a human donor in good health. V and J are TRBV6-4 and TRBJ1-1; a possible D gene is TRBD1 (6 bases). Sequencing input: CD4+ T cells from blood, cultured in vitro. CDR3 in DNA: TGTGCCAGCAGTGTGGAGAGGGGGGGTGCTGAAGCTTTCTTT. It yields the protein CASSVERGGAEAFF.